This TCR beta chain was recorded in a study of OX40 agonist ivuxolimab in advanced cancers. Study overall: Of the patients, three showed partial responses, one with hepatocellular carcinoma and two with cutaneous melanoma.

Generated by immunoSEQ multiplex PCR, the TCRdb table keeps only in-frame clones and is missing some. The sample has tens of thousands of clones, about 88% seen once. This CDR3 region has 12 residues. V shed 2 bases and J shed 4 bases, with 7 bases lying between them. CDR1 and CDR2 from the germline V gene are SGHKS and YYEKEE (reference sequence). This sequence was found in an adult with an advanced solid tumor such as melanoma, head and neck, liver or kidney cancer. Sequenced here: CD4+ or CD8+ T cells sorted from blood, sampled in a trial of the OX40 agonist ivuxolimab. The chain is built from TRBV5-5 and TRBJ2-7; tentative D call: TRBD2 (5 bases). The CDR3 sequence: CASSFGVYEQYF. The CDR3 DNA follows: TGTGCCAGCAGCTTCGGGGTTTACGAGCAGTACTTC.